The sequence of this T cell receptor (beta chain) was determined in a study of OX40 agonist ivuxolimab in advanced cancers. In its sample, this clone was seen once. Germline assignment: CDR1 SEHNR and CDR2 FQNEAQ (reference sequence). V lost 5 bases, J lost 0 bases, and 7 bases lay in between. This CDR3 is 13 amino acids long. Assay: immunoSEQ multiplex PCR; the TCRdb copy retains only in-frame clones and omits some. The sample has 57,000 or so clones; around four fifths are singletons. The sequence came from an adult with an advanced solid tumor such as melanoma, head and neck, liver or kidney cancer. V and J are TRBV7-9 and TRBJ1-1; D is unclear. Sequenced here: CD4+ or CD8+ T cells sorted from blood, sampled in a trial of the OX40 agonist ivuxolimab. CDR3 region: CASSPFVNTEAFF. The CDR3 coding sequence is TGTGCCAGCAGCCCCTTCGTGAACACTGAAGCTTTCTTT.